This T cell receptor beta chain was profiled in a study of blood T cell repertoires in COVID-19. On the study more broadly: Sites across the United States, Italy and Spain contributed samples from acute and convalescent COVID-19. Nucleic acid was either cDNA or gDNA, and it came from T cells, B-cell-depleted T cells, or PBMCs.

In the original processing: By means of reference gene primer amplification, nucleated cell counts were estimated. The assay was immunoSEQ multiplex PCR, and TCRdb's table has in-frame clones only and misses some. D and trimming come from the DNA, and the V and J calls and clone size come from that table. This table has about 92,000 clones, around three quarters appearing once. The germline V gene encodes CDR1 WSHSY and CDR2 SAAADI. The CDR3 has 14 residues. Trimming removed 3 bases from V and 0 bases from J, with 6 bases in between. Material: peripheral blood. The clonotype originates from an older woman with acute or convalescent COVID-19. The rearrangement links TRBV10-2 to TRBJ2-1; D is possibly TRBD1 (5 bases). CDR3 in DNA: TGCGCCAGCAGTGAAAGGGGCTCCTACAATGAGCAGTTCTTC. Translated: CASSERGSYNEQFF.